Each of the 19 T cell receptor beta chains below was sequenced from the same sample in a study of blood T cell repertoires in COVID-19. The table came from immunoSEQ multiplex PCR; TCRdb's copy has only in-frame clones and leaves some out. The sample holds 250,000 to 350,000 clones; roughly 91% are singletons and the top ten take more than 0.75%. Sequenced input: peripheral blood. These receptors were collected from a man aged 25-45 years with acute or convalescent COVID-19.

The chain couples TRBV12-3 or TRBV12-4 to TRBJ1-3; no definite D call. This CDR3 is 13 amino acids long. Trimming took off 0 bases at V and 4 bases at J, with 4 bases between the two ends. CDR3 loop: CASSLALGNTIYF. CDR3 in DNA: TGTGCCAGCAGTTTAGCTCTGGGAAACACCATATATTTT.

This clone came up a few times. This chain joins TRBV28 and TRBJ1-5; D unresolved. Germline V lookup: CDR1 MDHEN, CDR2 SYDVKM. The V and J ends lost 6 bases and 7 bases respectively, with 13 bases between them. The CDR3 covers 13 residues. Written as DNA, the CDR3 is TGTGCCAGCAGCGCTTCCGTTAGCCAGCCCCAGCATTTT. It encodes CASSASVSQPQHF.

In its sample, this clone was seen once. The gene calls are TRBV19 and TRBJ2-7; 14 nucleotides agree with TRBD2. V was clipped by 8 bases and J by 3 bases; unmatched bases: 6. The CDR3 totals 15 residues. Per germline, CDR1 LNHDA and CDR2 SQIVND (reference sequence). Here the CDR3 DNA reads TGTGCCAGTCGACTAGCGGGAGGGCGGGACTACGAGCAGTACTTC. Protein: CASRLAGGRDYEQYF.

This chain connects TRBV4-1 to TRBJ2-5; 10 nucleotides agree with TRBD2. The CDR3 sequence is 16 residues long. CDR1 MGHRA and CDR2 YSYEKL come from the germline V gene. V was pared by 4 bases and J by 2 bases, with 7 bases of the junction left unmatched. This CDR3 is CASSPSPGLAQETQYF. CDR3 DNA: TGCGCCAGCAGCCCCTCCCCGGGACTAGCGCAAGAGACCCAGTACTTC.

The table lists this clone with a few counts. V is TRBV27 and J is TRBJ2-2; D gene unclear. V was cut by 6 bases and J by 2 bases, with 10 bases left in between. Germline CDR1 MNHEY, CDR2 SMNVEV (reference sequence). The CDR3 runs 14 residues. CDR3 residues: CASSYQVNTGELFF. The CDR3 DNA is TGTGCCAGCAGCTATCAAGTAAACACCGGGGAGCTGTTTTTT.

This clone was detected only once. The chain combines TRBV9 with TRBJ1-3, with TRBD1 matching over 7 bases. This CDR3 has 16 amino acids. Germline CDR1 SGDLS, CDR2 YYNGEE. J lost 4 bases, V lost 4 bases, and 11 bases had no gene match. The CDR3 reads CASSTTPGTAGNTIYF. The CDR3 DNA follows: TGTGCCAGCAGCACGACCCCTGGGACAGCGGGAAACACCATATATTTT. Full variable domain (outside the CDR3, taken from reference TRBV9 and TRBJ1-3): DSGVTQTPKHLITATGQRVTLRCSPRSGDLSVYWYQQSLDQGLQFLIQYYNGEERAKGNILERFSAQQFPDLHSELNLSSLELGDSALYFCASSTTPGTAGNTIYFGEGSWLTVV.

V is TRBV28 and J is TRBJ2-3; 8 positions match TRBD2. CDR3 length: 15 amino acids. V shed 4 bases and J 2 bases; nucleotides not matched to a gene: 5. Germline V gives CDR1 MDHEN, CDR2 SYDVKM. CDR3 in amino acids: CASSWGSGTTDTQYF. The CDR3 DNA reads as TGTGCCAGCAGTTGGGGTAGCGGGACCACAGATACGCAGTATTTT.

The CDR3 here is CASSLRDRVSLGTGELFF. The DNA of the CDR3 is TGTGCCAGCAGCCTCCGGGACAGGGTATCCCTGGGCACCGGGGAGCTGTTTTTT. V usage is TRBV7-9 and J usage is TRBJ2-2; 9 bases align to TRBD1. CDR1 is SEHNR, CDR2 FQNEAQ, per germline (reference sequence). The junction had 14 bases not matched to a gene; V was cut back by 5 bases and J by 4 bases. This CDR3 has 18 amino acids.

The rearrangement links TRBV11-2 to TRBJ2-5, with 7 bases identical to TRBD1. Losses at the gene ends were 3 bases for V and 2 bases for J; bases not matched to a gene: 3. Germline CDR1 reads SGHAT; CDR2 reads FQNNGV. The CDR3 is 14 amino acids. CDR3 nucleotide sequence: TGTGCCAGCAGCTTGGGGACAGCACAAGAGACCCAGTACTTC. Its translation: CASSLGTAQETQYF.

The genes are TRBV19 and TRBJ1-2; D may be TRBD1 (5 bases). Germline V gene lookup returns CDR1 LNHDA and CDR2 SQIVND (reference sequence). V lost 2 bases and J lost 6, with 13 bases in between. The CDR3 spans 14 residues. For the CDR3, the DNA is TGTGCCAGTAGTATAAACGTCAGGGTGAATGGCTACACCTTC. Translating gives CASSINVRVNGYTF. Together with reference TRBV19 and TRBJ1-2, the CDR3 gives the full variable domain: DGGITQSPKYLFRKEGQNVTLSCEQNLNHDAMYWYRQDPGQGLRLIYYSQIVNDFQKGDIAEGYSVSREKKESFPLTVTSAQKNPTAFYLCASSINVRVNGYTFGSGTRLTVV.

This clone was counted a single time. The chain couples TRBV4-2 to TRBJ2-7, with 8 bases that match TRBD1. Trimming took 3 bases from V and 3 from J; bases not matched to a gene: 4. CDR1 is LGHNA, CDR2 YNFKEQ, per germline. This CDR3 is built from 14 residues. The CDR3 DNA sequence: TGTGCCAGCAGCCATGGGACAGGCAGCTACGAGCAGTACTTC. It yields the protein CASSHGTGSYEQYF.

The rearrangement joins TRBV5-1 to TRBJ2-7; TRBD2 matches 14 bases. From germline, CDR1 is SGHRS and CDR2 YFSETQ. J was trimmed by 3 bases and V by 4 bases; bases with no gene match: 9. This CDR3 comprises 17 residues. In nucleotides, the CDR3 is TGCGCCAGCAGCCCCGGACTAGCGGGAGGAGGGAGCTACGAGCAGTACTTC. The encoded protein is CASSPGLAGGGSYEQYF.

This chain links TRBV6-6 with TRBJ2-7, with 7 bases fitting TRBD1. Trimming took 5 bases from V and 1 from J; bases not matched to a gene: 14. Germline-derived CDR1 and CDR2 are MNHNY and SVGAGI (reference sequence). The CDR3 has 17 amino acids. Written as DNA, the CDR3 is TGTGCCAGCAGTCTATTGCCTCCGGGACAGAGTTCCTACGAGCAGTACTTC. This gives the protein CASSLLPPGQSSYEQYF.

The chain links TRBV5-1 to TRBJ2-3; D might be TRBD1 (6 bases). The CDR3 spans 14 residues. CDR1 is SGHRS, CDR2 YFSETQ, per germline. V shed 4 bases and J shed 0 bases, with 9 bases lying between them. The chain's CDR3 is CASSPTGSTDTQYF. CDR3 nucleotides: TGCGCCAGCAGCCCAACAGGGAGCACAGATACGCAGTATTTT.

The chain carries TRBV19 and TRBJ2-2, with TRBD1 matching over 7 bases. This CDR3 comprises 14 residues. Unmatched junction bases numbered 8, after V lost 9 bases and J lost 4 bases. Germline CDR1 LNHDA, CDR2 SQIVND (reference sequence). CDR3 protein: CASRTGGVTGELFF. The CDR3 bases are TGTGCCAGCCGGACAGGTGGGGTCACCGGGGAGCTGTTTTTT.

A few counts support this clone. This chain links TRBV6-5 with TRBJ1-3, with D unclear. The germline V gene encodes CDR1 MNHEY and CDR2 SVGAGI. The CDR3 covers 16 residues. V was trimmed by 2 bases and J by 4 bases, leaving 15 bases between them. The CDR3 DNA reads TGTGCCAGCAGTTACGTCGGGGAAGTAGGAGGAAACACCATATATTTT. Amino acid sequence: CASSYVGEVGGNTIYF.

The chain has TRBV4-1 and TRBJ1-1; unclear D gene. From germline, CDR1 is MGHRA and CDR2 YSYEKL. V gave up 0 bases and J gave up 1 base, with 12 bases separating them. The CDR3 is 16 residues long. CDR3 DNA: TGCGCCAGCAGCCAAGACATCGCAGGTTGGAACACTGAAGCTTTCTTT. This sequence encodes CASSQDIAGWNTEAFF.

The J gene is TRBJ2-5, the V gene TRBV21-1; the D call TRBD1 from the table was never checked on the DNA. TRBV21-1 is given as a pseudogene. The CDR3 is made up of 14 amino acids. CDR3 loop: CASSLGTEGGTQYF. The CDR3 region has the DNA TGTGCCAGCAGCCTGGGGACGGAAGGGGGGACCCAGTACTTC.

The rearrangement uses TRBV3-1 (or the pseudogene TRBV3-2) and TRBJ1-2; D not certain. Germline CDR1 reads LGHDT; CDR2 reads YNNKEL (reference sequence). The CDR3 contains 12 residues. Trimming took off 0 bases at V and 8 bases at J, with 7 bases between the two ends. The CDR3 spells CASSQDYLGYTF. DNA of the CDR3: TGTGCCAGCAGCCAAGACTACCTCGGCTACACCTTC.